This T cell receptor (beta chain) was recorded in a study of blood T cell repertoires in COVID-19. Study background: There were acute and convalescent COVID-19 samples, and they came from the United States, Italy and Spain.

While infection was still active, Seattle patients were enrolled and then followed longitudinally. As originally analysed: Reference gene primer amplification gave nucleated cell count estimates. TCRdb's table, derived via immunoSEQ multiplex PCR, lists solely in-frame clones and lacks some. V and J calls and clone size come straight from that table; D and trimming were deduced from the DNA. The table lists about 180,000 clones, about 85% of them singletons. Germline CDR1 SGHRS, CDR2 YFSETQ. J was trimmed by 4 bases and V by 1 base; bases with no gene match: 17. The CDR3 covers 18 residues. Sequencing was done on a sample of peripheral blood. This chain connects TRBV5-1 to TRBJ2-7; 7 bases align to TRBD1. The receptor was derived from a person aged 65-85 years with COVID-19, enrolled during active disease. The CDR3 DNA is TGCGCCAGCAGCTTGAGGGGGCTGGGGGACACATTTGTTTACGAGCAGTACTTC. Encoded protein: CASSLRGLGDTFVYEQYF. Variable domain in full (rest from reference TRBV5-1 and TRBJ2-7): KAGVTQTPRYLIKTRGQQVTLSCSPISGHRSVSWYQQTPGQGLQFLFEYFSETQRNKGNFPGRFSGRQFSNSRSEMNVSTLELGDSALYLCASSLRGLGDTFVYEQYFGPGTRLTVT.